This T cell receptor (beta chain) was identified in a study of shared clonotypes between healthy human individuals. Study context: Each donor had three CD4 naive, three CD4 memory, two CD8 naive and one CD8 memory plate.

As originally analysed: Junction-only sequences produced by ImmunoSEQ had no quality scores, so filtering differed. The method was immunoSEQ multiplex PCR; TCRdb's version includes in-frame clones alone and lacks a portion of them. The DNA was the basis for D and trimming; V, J and clone size are from that table. The table lists about 2.2 million clones, about 94% of them singletons. The germline CDR1 and CDR2 sequences are MDHEN and SYDVKM. The ends lost 2 bases at V and 4 bases at J; junction bases unmatched: 7. CDR3 length: 16 residues. In the naive CD8 group, cells lacked CD45RO and were positively selected for CCR7, so terminally differentiated effector memory CD45RA+ cells were left out.

The receptor was derived from a man between 18 and 29 years old in good health. Some clones in this sample may be carry-over from other donors' samples. The V and J genes are TRBV28 and TRBJ2-3; 9 bases match TRBD2. What was sequenced was naive CD8+ T cells from PBMCs. In DNA form, the CDR3 reads TGTGCCAGCAGTTTACTGGGCGGGAGGGTCCCAGATACGCAGTATTTT. Translating it yields CASSLLGGRVPDTQYF.